Sequencing of this TCR beta chain was carried out in a study of blood T cells in healthy people across ages. Comments on this clonotype: What it recognizes is unknown.

PCR was performed a second time for roughly 6 to 12 cycles using a sample-barcoded 5' primer and a J-beta primer mix. The template-switch adaptor, which had 12 random nucleotides, put a tag on each cDNA molecule. TCRdb re-called the 5' RACE reads through MiXCR, storing one row per CDR3 protein. This table has around 620,000 distinct CDR3 sequences, approximately 30% appearing once. Whole-study findings and limits: The study found more naive CD4+ cells and higher diversity in long-lived than aged donors. The study could not conclusively compare naive and antigen-experienced cells, given its unsorted PBMCs.

This sequence was found in a woman in her 70s in good health. The sequencing input was blood.

The CDR3 here is CASSLMGHNEAFF. The DNA of the CDR3 is TGTGCCAGCAGTTTAATGGGCCACAATGAAGCTTTCTTT. The chain carries TRBV12-3 or TRBV12-4 and TRBJ1-1, with D hard to call. This CDR3 comprises 13 residues. The V end was cut by 2 bases, the J end by 7 bases, with 11 bases between.